The sequence of this TCR beta chain was determined in a study of cytomegalovirus exposure and HLA in healthy donors. TCRdb keeps only in-frame clones here, not all; method: immunoSEQ multiplex PCR. Among about 150,000 clones, roughly 92% were seen once, and the ten largest hold roughly 0.7%. CDR3 size: 13 residues. V was cut by 2 bases and J by 11 bases, with 16 bases left in between. CDR1 SGHRS and CDR2 YFSETQ come from the germline V gene. Study observations and caveats: The majority of TCR sequences were rare, yet some public TCRs appeared in many donors.

Remarks on this clone: Antigen specificity is unknown.

The receptor comes from a man between 18 and 35 years old in good health and CMV-seronegative. The rearrangement uses TRBV5-1 and TRBJ1-1; weak D call: TRBD1 (5 bases). Source material: PBMCs. The CDR3 bases are TGCGCCAGCAGCTTAGGCGCCGGACACGAGGCTTTCTTT. It codes for CASSLGAGHEAFF.